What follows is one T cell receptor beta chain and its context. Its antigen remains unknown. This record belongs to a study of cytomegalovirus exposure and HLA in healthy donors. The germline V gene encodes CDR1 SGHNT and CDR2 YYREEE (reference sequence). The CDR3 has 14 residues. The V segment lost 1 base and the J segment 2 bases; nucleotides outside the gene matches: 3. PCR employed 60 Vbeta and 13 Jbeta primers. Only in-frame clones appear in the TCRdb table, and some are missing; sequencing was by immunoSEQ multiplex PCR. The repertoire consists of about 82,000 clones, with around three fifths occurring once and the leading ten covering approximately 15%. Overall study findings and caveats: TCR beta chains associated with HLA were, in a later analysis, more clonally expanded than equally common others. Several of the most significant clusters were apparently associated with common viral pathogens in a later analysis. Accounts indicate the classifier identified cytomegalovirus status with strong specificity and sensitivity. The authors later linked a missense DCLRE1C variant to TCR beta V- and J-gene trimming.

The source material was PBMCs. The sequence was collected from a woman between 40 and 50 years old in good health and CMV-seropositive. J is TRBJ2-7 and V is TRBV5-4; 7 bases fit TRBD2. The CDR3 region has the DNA TGTGCCAGCAGCTTGAAGGCGGGGGCCTACGAGCAGTACTTC. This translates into CASSLKAGAYEQYF.